Below, 20 T cell receptor beta chains from the same sample are listed, as sequenced in a study of response to subunit inactivated influenza vaccine. TCRdb independently ran MiXCR on the RT-PCR reads; one entry per CDR3 protein. The data contain a few hundred thousand distinct CDR3 sequences, roughly 22% of them singletons. The sample consisted of PBMCs from blood, taken less than 22 months after vaccination. These receptors all come from a man aged 45-69 years who received an inactivated influenza vaccine.

This chain links TRBV20-1 with TRBJ2-7; unclear D gene. Trimming cost V 6 bases and J 2 bases, with 14 bases left between them. Looked up from germline, CDR1 is DFQATT and CDR2 is SNEGSKA (reference sequence). The CDR3 is made up of 13 amino acids. In nucleotides, the CDR3 is TGCAGTGCCCCCGACCGAGTTCCCTACGAGCAGTACTTC. It encodes CSAPDRVPYEQYF.

This clonotype was counted many times. The rearrangement links TRBV7-6 to TRBJ1-5, with TRBD1 as a possible D gene (5 bases). V was cut by 6 bases and J by 7 bases, with 16 bases left in between. The CDR3 runs to 14 residues. Germline CDR1 and CDR2: SGHVS and FNYEAQ. The CDR3 loop reads CASSRESGTQPQHF. In DNA form, the CDR3 reads TGTGCCAGCAGTCGTGAGTCAGGGACCCAGCCCCAGCATTTT.

Ten or more counts support this clonotype. The J gene is TRBJ1-2, the V gene TRBV12-3 or TRBV12-4; D ambiguous. The CDR3 spans 15 residues. V gave up 1 base and J gave up 2 bases, with 11 bases separating them. The CDR3 DNA reads as TGTGCCAGCAGTTTAGGCGGGCAGGAGAACTATGGCTACACCTTC. Its translation is CASSLGGQENYGYTF.

This clonotype has just a few counts. V gene TRBV12-3 or TRBV12-4 combines with J gene TRBJ1-1; 8 bases line up with TRBD1. The CDR3 loop spans 14 amino acids. The V gene end was trimmed by 2 bases and the J gene end by 5 bases; junction bases not matched to a gene: 4. The CDR3 nucleotides are TGTGCCAGCAGTTTATGGACAGGGTGGACTGAAGCTTTCTTT. Amino acids: CASSLWTGWTEAFF.

This clonotype was counted between two and nine times. J is TRBJ2-7 and V is TRBV5-1; D gene ambiguous. The V and J ends lost 1 base and 2 bases respectively, with 10 bases between them. Germline assignment: CDR1 SGHRS and CDR2 YFSETQ. This CDR3 comprises 14 residues. CDR3 protein: CASSLNSGTYEQYF. CDR3 nucleotide sequence: TGCGCCAGCAGCTTGAACAGTGGAACCTACGAGCAGTACTTC.

J is TRBJ2-4 and V is TRBV29-1; D possibly uses TRBD1 or TRBD2 (5 bases each). The V gene's germline CDR1 is SQVTM and CDR2 ANQGSEA. V lost 7 bases and J 1 base, leaving 14 bases between the germline ends. The CDR3 has 14 amino acids. In nucleotides, the CDR3 is TGCAGCGCGGGGACCAGATTTGCCAAAAACATTCAGTACTTC. Amino acid sequence: CSAGTRFAKNIQYF.

The J gene is TRBJ2-3, the V gene TRBV2; no definite D call. This CDR3 is 13 amino acids long. Germline V gene lookup returns CDR1 SNHLY and CDR2 FYNNEI. Trimming stripped 5 bases from V and 7 bases from J, with 13 bases between. The DNA for the CDR3 is TGTGCCAGCAGTTCCGATTTGGCCAATACGCAGTATTTT. This translates into CASSSDLANTQYF.

CDR3 nucleotide sequence: TGTGCCAGCATCGGGCTCGGGAACACCGGGGAGCTGTTTTTT. The encoded protein is CASIGLGNTGELFF. The rearrangement uses TRBV12-3 or TRBV12-4 and TRBJ2-2; D uncertain. The V and J ends lost 7 bases and 1 base respectively, with 10 bases between them. This CDR3 has 14 amino acids.

This clonotype showed up just a few times. The chain recombines TRBV5-4 with TRBJ1-3; D unclear. This CDR3 has 15 residues. The V end was cut by 4 bases, the J end by 2 bases, with 13 bases between. Germline loops: CDR1 SGHNT, CDR2 YYREEE (reference sequence). The CDR3 reads CASSPPGSPGNTIYF. The CDR3 DNA sequence: TGTGCCAGCAGCCCACCGGGTTCCCCTGGAAACACCATATATTTT.

The gene calls are TRBV6-2 or TRBV6-3 and TRBJ2-1; 15 positions agree with TRBD2. Germline loops: CDR1 MNHEY, CDR2 SVGEGT. V was clipped by 4 bases and J by 1 base; unmatched bases: 5. The CDR3 totals 18 residues. The CDR3 coding sequence is TGTGCCAGCAGTTGGGGACTAGCGGGAGGAGCATCCTACAATGAGCAGTTCTTC. Its protein product is CASSWGLAGGASYNEQFF.

This clonotype was counted a single time. The CDR3 loop reads CASSQGGLAGGSREQYF. For the CDR3, the DNA is TGTGCCAGCAGCCAAGGCGGACTAGCGGGAGGTTCGAGGGAGCAGTACTTC. The genes are TRBV3-1 and TRBJ2-7; TRBD2 matches 14 bases. V lost 1 base and J lost 7; bases outside the gene matches: 9. This CDR3 has 17 amino acids. Germline CDR1 and CDR2: LGHDT and YNNKEL (reference sequence).

The chain joins TRBV5-4 to TRBJ1-1; 8 bases line up with TRBD1. Trimming took 5 bases from V and 4 from J; bases not matched to a gene: 10. The CDR3 contains 15 residues. CDR1 SGHNT and CDR2 YYREEE come from the germline V gene (reference sequence). The CDR3 here is CASSSGQGRVTEAFF. CDR3 nucleotides: TGTGCCAGCAGTTCTGGACAGGGTCGGGTCACTGAAGCTTTCTTT.

CDR3 sequence: CSASRGQNEKLFF. The CDR3 DNA sequence: TGCAGTGCTAGTAGAGGACAGAATGAAAAACTGTTTTTT. The V gene is TRBV20-1, the J gene TRBJ1-4; maybe TRBD1 (6 bases). This CDR3 is built from 13 residues. V shed 3 bases and J shed 5 bases, with 10 bases lying between them. Germline V gene data show CDR1 as DFQATT and CDR2 as SNEGSKA (reference sequence).

This clonotype was counted between two and nine times. This chain links TRBV7-8 with TRBJ1-5, with 8 bases aligning to TRBD1. Trimming took 3 bases from V and 6 from J; bases not matched to a gene: 4. The CDR3 covers 14 residues. CDR1 is SGHVS and CDR2 is FQNEAQ in the germline V gene. CDR3 region: CASSFDRGGQPQHF. In nucleotides, the CDR3 is TGTGCCAGCAGCTTCGACAGGGGAGGTCAGCCCCAGCATTTT.

Only a few counts were recorded for this clonotype. The chain is built from TRBV11-2 and TRBJ2-5; D possibly corresponds to TRBD1 (6 bases). V lost 0 bases and J 11 bases, leaving 7 bases between the germline ends. The CDR3 totals 11 residues. CDR1 SGHAT and CDR2 FQNNGV come from the germline V gene. For the CDR3, the DNA is TGTGCCAGCAGCTTAGAGGGGACACAGTACTTC. This sequence encodes CASSLEGTQYF.

The chain employs TRBV12-3 or TRBV12-4 and TRBJ1-5, with D perhaps TRBD1 (5 bases). V lost 6 bases to trimming and J lost 3 bases, with 12 bases between them. This CDR3 has 14 residues. CDR3 DNA: TGTGCCAGCAGCTCTCAGGGACCCAATCAGCCCCAGCATTTT. The encoded protein is CASSSQGPNQPQHF.

The V and J genes are TRBV12-3 or TRBV12-4 and TRBJ2-7, with D possibly called TRBD1 or TRBD2 (5 bases each). The CDR3 loop spans 15 amino acids. V dropped 5 bases and J dropped 2 bases, with 16 bases sitting between them. CDR3 DNA: TGTGCCAGCAGTCCCGGGGCATGGACCACCTACGAGCAGTACTTC. The encoded protein is CASSPGAWTTYEQYF.

The chain combines TRBV6-5 with TRBJ1-2; D is uncertain. This CDR3 has 15 residues. Between the trimmed V and J ends, which lost 2 bases and 1 base, there was a span of 11 bases. CDR1 and CDR2 from the germline V gene are MNHEY and SVGAGI. The CDR3 DNA is TGTGCCAGCAGTTACGGTATCGGGAGTAACTATGGCTACACCTTC. It translates to CASSYGIGSNYGYTF.

This sequence joins TRBV3-1 and TRBJ2-7; possibly TRBD2 for D (6 bases). Germline values: CDR1 LGHDT, CDR2 YNNKEL (reference sequence). V lost 1 base and J 6 bases, leaving 13 bases between the germline ends. The CDR3 is 14 residues long. CDR3 amino acids: CASSQVGGLSEQYF. CDR3 coding DNA: TGTGCCAGCAGCCAAGTCGGGGGATTGAGCGAGCAGTACTTC.

V is TRBV7-2 and J is TRBJ2-7; no firm D call. The CDR3 has 15 residues. The germline gives CDR1 SGHTA, CDR2 FQGNSA. The V gene lost 5 bases and the J gene lost 1 base, with 15 bases spanning the gap. In DNA, the CDR3 is TGTGCCAGCAGCCCCGGCAGGTTCCTATCCTACGAGCAGTACTTC. Residues: CASSPGRFLSYEQYF.